This T cell receptor (beta chain) was identified in a study of cytomegalovirus exposure and HLA in healthy donors (dated by TCRdb to about 2017). Notes on the research overall: According to an earlier analysis of 587 of the donors, 200 million or so T cells yielded 117 million unique TCR beta sequences and approximately 280 Gb of sequence data. Around 320 gigabases of sequencing data and roughly 90 million unique TCR sequences were included in an early release covering about 700 HLA-typed donors. The genetic ancestry cluster associated with self-reported Caucasian donors included around four fifths of the approximately 400 genotyped donors. The study aimed to test whether cataloging public T cell receptors could reveal signatures of past pathogen exposure. The study used immunosequencing to profile the T cell repertoires of several hundred subjects and linked those repertoires to cytomegalovirus serostatus. Besides the first cohort of approximately 670 subjects, a separate validation cohort made up of 120 different subjects was used. High-throughput TCR immunosequencing, statistical association of individual TCRs with disease status, and machine learning were combined to predict cytomegalovirus infection status. In a later analysis, previously published TCR beta repertoires from hundreds of donors were re-analyzed and high-resolution HLA genotyping was added so that TCR occurrence patterns could be studied. The later analysis used no new phenotypic data to find candidate immune exposures, relying instead on TCR beta sequences and their occurrence across donors. To decide whether each TCR beta V gene segment behaved as functional or pseudogenic, an earlier analysis of approximately 620 of the donors relied on high-throughput TCR beta sequencing. Donor age, sex, ethnicity and CMV serostatus were collected together with the repertoire data. In a later genetic analysis, genome-wide SNP genotypes for 398 of the 666 donors were used, and that subset was treated as a discovery cohort. All discovery cohort repertoires had been generated using a single sequencing platform. HLA typing covered class I and class II loci at four-digit resolution. The number of typed donors differed by locus: about 629-640 for A, B, C, DRB1 and DQB1; 522 for DQA1; around 610 for DPA1; and some 450 for DPB1. Because of strong linkage in the cohort, roughly five DR-DQ haplotypes were treated as single units for association and clustering. Among 398 genotyped donors of the cohort, an average of around 240,000 unique TCR beta nucleotide sequences were sequenced per donor, roughly a sixth of them non-productive. Study-wide findings and limitations: Because the 87-base-pair reads could not distinguish some IMGT-functional V segments, including TRBV6-2 and TRBV6-3, those segments were excluded. In an earlier analysis of about 600 of the donors, most TCR beta V segments appeared in productive rearrangements about 87% or about 30% of the time, broadly matching IMGT annotations. Compared with equally common non-associated chains, HLA-associated TCR beta chains in a later analysis were more clonally expanded and had lower generation probabilities. The cohort was sequenced for TCR beta chains only, and without alpha or paired-chain data the features that could be detected were limited. A later analysis found that most CMV-associated TCR beta chains appeared HLA-restricted, with HLA associations seemingly driven largely by CMV exposure. In a later analysis, TCR association rates were found to vary across HLA loci, with the most associated TCRs seen for DRB1 alleles and the fewest for HLA-C alleles. In a later analysis, some 18,000 TCR beta sequences were associated with specific HLA alleles at a false discovery rate of 0.05. A further reported finding was that TCR beta sequences accurately predicted the HLA-A and HLA-B alleles for most subjects in the first cohort. A later genetic analysis associated a missense DCLRE1C variant with V-gene and J-gene trimming of TCR beta chains, and an independent cohort replicated the association. According to a later analysis, parvovirus B19, influenza, CMV and Epstein-Barr virus appeared linked to several top co-occurrence clusters. The authors suggested that the approach could potentially be generalized to other disease states and immunological phenotypes. Strong co-occurrence of HLA alleles, especially DR and DQ, made assigning TCR associations to individual alleles difficult. About 17 rarely observed V segments, including chromosome 9 orphons, were excluded from the earlier analysis of approximately 600 of the donors because counts were too low. Cytomegalovirus status was reported to be diagnosed by the classifier with high specificity and sensitivity in both the original and validation cohorts. The sequencing pipeline was judged likely to have produced a cluster of highly shared sequence variants as a technical artifact. Correlated functional status among segregating V segments might reflect linkage disequilibrium, but an unknown experimental factor could not be ruled out. In vitro tests confirmed that a few of the cytomegalovirus-associated TCR beta chains recognize cytomegalovirus antigens. Because some donors lacked HLA typing at each locus, the association tests relied only on the typed subset. A total of fewer than 200 TCR beta chains were listed by the study as associated with cytomegalovirus. Roughly uniform sequencing depth across donors was assumed in presence/absence analyses, although this assumption may not hold. While some public TCRs were present in many individuals, most TCR sequences turned up only very rarely across donors. In a later genetic analysis, fewer N-insertions in productive TCRs were reported among donors in an Asian-associated ancestry cluster than the 666-donor mean. Immune exposure information for the cohort was limited to CMV serostatus.

The cohort consisted of more than 650 healthy bone marrow donors. Cohort members were all nominally healthy when sampled, although unrecorded immune exposures were likely present. The donor was CMV seropositive and belonged to the group of about 290 seropositive cohort members. A peripheral blood sample was provided by each donor, and peripheral blood mononuclear cells were used for TCR beta sequencing. The Qiagen DNeasy Blood Extraction Kit was used to extract genomic DNA from the blood cell samples. In the germline V gene, CDR1 corresponds to SGHRS and CDR2 to YFSETQ. From its cysteine to its phenylalanine, the CDR3 spans 16 amino acids. This entry keeps only the CDR3 DNA: 48 bases, framed from base 1. V ends up 5 bases short and J 5 bases short, with an unmatched junction base count of 14. As for this clone: No antigen is known for it. Base qualities are not at hand, and no much larger clone is one base apart.

The library was produced with the immunoSEQ multiplex PCR assay. For the multiplex PCR, a mixture combining 60 forward primers for TCR Vbeta segments and 13 reverse primers for TCR Jbeta segments was used. A multiplex PCR assay on genomic DNA amplified the CDR3 region of rearranged TCR beta genes. The Illumina HiSeq System was used to sequence the amplified TCR beta libraries as 87-base-pair reads. In the original analysis: A later analysis counted about 82 million unique TCR beta chains across the approximately 700 repertoires, and 9.5 million to 11 million of these chains were shared by at least two donors. Raw reads were error-corrected and collapsed into unique sequences by a nearest-neighbor algorithm in which closely related sequences were merged to remove PCR and sequencing errors. Alignment of CDR3 sequences to IMGT reference sequences was used to assign V, D and J gene segments. For a sequence to be retained, a match of at least six nucleotides was required to both a V gene segment and a J gene segment. Rearrangements were classified as productive when the CDR3 lacked stop codons and remained in frame with V and J, and all other rearrangements were classified as non-productive. CDR3 was defined according to IMGT convention as the region running from the second conserved V-encoded cysteine to the conserved J-encoded phenylalanine. In an earlier analysis of approximately 590 of the donors, sequences lacking an unambiguous match to a single V gene segment were excluded. In an earlier analysis of a few hundred of the donors, a V segment was called functional when productive rearrangements were above 56.7%, and segregating when the standard deviation between donors exceeded 5%. A statistical classification framework was built to diagnose cytomegalovirus status from the catalog of TCR beta chain sequences. A later analysis assigned V and J genes by comparing TCR nucleotide sequences with IMGT/GENE-DB human TR gene sequences. A later analysis assigned CDR3 sequences and most-parsimonious VDJ recombination scenarios with the TCRdist pipeline. A later analysis defined each TCR beta chain by its CDR3 amino acid sequence plus V-gene family, and excluded reads lacking a unique V-gene family. To address suspected cross-contamination and a sequencing artifact, a later analysis removed roughly 580 highly shared, low-generation-probability nucleotide sequences. A later analysis calculated a clonal expansion index for each public chain from normalized within-repertoire ranks of inferred template counts. In a later analysis, generation probabilities were computed with a VDJ recombination model fitted to out-of-frame rearrangements, and the resulting probabilities were checked against IGoR. A later analysis scored TCR-TCR, TCR-HLA and TCR-CMV co-occurrence with hypergeometric tests, applying a repertoire-size bias correction to TCR pairs. To estimate false discovery rates, a later analysis permuted the HLA or CMV assignments 20 times. In a later analysis, co-occurring TCRs were grouped with DBSCAN, and TCRdist sequence similarity was added when clustering was performed within HLA-allele-positive subsets. Repertoires with fewer than 30,000 or more than 120,000 public chains were left out of co-occurrence clustering, as were roughly five repertoires with anomalous nucleotide sharing. TCRdb stores this immuneACCESS table with in-frame sequences only. Part of the clones is absent; in the studies checked, under half of the shortfall reflects unresolved V genes, and no reason is known for the rest. The D gene and trimming were derived from the DNA, and the V and J assignments and clone size from that table. This sample is represented by under 200,000 clones; 60% to 85% of them were singletons. The ten largest clones take up roughly 7.4% of the sample.

The V and J genes are TRBV5-1 and TRBJ2-5, and 8 bases in between align with TRBD2. Sequences were obtained from PBMCs. The TCR comes from a male donor in good health and CMV-seropositive. The CDR3 corresponds to CASSISRGPGGETQYF. The sequenced DNA is TGCGCCAGCAGTATTTCACGGGGCCCGGGGGGGGAGACCCAGTACTTC.